This T cell receptor (beta chain) comes out of a study of human T cells and chemical hapten exposure. On the study more broadly: Across its approximately 25 weeks, the study gave patients weekly diphenylcyclopropenone doses to the scalp. A mostly female patient group had alopecia areata, totalis or universalis.

Unique molecular identifiers were attached to individual cDNA molecules within the library. Via MiXCR, TCRdb re-called the RACE reads, giving one row per CDR3 protein. Among 95,000 to 150,000 distinct CDR3 sequences listed, about 11% were seen once. This clonotype was recorded at least ten times. Its cognate antigen is unknown. Per the germline V gene, CDR1 is SGHTA and CDR2 is FQGNSA. Trimming removed 7 bases from V and 3 bases from J, with 26 bases in between. CDR3 length equals 18 residues. Study outcomes and limitations: Versus controls, expanded TCRs had significantly more large CDR3 similarity clusters.

Time point denoted: patch test 3, about 24 weeks after DPC sensitization. The treatment here: therapeutic diphenylcyclopropenone sensitization with weekly scalp DPC. This sequence originates from a woman aged 50 to 60 with alopecia areata. Some clones in this sample may be carry-over from other donors' samples. The J gene is TRBJ2-3, the V gene TRBV7-2, with a tentative D call TRBD2 (6 bases). Sequencing used whole blood, obtained in connection with sensitization to the hapten diphenylcyclopropenone (DPC). In DNA form, the CDR3 reads TGTGCCAGCACCCCCGGCGGAGCGGGTCCGCAAGGAACAGATACGCAGTATTTT. Its protein product is CASTPGGAGPQGTDTQYF. The whole variable domain, remainder taken from reference TRBV7-2 and TRBJ2-3, is GAGVSQSPSNKVTEKGKDVELRCDPISGHTALYWYRQSLGQGLEFLIYFQGNSAPDKSGLPSDRFSAERTGGSVSTLTIQRTQQEDSAVYLCASTPGGAGPQGTDTQYFGPGTRLTVL.